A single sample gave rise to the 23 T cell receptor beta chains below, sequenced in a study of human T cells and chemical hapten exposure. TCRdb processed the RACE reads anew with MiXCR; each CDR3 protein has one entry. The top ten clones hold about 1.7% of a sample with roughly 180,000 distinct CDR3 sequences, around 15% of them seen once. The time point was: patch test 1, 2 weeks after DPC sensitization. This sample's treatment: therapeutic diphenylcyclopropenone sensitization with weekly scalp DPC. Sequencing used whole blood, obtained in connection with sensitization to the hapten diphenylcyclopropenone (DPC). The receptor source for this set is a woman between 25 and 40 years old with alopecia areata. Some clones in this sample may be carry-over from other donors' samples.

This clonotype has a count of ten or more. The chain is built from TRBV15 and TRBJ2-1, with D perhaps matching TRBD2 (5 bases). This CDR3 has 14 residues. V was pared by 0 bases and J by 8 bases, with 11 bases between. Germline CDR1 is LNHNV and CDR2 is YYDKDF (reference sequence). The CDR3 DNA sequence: TGTGCCACCAGCAGAGATAAGGTCGGGGATGAGCAGTTCTTC. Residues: CATSRDKVGDEQFF.

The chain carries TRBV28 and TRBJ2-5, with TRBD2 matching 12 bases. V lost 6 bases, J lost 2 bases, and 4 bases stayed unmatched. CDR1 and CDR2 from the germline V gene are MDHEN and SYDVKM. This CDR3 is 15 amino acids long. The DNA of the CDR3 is TGTGCCAGCAGAACCGGACTAGCGGGACAAGAGACCCAGTACTTC. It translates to CASRTGLAGQETQYF.

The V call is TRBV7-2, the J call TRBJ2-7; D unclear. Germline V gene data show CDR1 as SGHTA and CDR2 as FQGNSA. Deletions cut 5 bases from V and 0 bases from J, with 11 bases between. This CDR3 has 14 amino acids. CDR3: CASSPYMSSYEQYF. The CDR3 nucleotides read TGTGCCAGCAGCCCCTACATGAGCTCCTACGAGCAGTACTTC. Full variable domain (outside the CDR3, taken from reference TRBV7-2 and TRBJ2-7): GAGVSQSPSNKVTEKGKDVELRCDPISGHTALYWYRQSLGQGLEFLIYFQGNSAPDKSGLPSDRFSAERTGGSVSTLTIQRTQQEDSAVYLCASSPYMSSYEQYFGPGTRLTVT.

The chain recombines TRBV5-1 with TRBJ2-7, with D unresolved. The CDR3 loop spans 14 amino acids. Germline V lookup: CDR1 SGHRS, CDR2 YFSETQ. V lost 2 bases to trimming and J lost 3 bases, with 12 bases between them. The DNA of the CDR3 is TGCGCCAGCAGCTTTGACCGGGCGGTCTACGAGCAGTACTTC. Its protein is CASSFDRAVYEQYF.

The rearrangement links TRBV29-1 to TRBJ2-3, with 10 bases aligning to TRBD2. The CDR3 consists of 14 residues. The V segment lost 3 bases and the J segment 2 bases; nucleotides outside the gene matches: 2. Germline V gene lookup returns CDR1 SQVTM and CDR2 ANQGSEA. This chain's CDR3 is CSVETSGPTDTQYF. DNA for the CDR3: TGCAGCGTTGAGACTAGCGGGCCCACAGATACGCAGTATTTT.

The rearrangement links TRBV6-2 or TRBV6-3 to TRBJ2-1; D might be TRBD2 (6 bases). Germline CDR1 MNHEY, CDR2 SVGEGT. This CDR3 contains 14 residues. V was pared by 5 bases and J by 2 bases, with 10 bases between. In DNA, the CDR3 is TGTGCCAGCAGTGGGACTGTTACCTACAATGAGCAGTTCTTC. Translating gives CASSGTVTYNEQFF.

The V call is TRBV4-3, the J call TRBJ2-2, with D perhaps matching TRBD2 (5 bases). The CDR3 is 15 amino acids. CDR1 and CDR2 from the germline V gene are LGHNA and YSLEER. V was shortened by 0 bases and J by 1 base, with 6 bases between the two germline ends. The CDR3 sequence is CASSQDGGNTGELFF. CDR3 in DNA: TGCGCCAGCAGCCAAGATGGAGGGAACACCGGGGAGCTGTTTTTT.

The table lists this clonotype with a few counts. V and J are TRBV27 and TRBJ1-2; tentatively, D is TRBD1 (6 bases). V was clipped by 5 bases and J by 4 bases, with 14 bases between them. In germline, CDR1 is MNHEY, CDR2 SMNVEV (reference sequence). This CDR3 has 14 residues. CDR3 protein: CASSPDRRAYGYTF. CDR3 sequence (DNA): TGTGCCAGCAGTCCCGACAGGCGCGCCTATGGCTACACCTTC.

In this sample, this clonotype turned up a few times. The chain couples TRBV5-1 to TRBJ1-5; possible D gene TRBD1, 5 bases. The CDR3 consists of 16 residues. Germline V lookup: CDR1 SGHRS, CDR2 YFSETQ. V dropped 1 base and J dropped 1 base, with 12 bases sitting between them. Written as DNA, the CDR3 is TGCGCCAGCAGCTTGATGGGGCCGCAGAGCAATCAGCCCCAGCATTTT. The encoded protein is CASSLMGPQSNQPQHF.

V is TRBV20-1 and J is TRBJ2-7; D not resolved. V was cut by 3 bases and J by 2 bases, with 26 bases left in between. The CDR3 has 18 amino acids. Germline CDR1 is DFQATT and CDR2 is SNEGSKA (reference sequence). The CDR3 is CSASFAQSAIRSPYEQYF. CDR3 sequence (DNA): TGCAGTGCTAGTTTCGCCCAATCGGCAATCCGTAGTCCCTACGAGCAGTACTTC.

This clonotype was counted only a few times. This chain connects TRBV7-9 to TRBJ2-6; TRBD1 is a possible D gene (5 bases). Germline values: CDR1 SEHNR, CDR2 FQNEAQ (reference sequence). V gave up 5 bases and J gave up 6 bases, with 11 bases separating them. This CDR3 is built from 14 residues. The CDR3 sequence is CASSQGSQANVLTF. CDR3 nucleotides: TGTGCCAGCAGCCAGGGTAGTCAGGCCAACGTCCTGACTTTC.

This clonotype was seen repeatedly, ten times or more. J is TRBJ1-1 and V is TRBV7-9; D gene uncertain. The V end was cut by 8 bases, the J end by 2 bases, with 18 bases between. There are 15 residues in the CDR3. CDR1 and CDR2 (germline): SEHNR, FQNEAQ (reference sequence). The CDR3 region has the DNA TGTGCCAGCGGTCCCTGGGAAGGGCAAAACACTGAAGCTTTCTTT. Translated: CASGPWEGQNTEAFF.

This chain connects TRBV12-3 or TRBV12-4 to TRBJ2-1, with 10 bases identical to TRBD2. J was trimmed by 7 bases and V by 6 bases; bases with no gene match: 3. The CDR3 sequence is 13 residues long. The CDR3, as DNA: TGTGCCAGCAGAGCGGGGGGGCCGAATGAGCAGTTCTTC. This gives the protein CASRAGGPNEQFF.

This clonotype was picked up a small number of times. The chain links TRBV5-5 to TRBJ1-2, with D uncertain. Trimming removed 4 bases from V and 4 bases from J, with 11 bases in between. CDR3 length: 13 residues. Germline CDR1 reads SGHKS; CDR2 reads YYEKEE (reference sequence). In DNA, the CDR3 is TGTGCCAGCAGCGTGGACGGATTCTATGGCTACACCTTC. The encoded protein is CASSVDGFYGYTF. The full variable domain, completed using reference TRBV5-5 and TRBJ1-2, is DAGVTQSPTHLIKTRGQQVTLRCSPISGHKSVSWYQQVLGQGPQFIFQYYEKEERGRGNFPDRFSARQFPNYSSELNVNALLLGDSALYLCASSVDGFYGYTFGSGTRLTVV.

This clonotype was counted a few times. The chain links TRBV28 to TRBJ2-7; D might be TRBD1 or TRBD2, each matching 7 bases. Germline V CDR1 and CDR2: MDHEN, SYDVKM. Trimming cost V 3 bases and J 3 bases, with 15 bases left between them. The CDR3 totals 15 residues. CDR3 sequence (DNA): TGTGCCAGCAGTTTTCAGGGGGGGCGGCTCTACGAGCAGTACTTC. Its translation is CASSFQGGRLYEQYF. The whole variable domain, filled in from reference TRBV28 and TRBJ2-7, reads DVKVTQSSRYLVKRTGEKVFLECVQDMDHENMFWYRQDPGLGLRLIYFSYDVKMKEKGDIPEGYSVSREKKERFSLILESASTNQTSMYLCASSFQGGRLYEQYFGPGTRLTVT.

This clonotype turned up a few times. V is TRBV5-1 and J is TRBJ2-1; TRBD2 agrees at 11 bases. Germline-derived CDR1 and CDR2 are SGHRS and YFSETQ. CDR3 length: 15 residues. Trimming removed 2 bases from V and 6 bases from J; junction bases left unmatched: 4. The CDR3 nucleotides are TGCGCCAGCAGCTTTCTAGCGGGAGGCGGCAATGAGCAGTTCTTC. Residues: CASSFLAGGGNEQFF.

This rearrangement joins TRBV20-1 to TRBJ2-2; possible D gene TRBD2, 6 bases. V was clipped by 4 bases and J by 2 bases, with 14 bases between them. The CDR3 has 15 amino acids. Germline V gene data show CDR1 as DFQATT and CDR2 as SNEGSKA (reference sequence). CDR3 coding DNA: TGCAGTGCTACATCAGCGGGCCATAACACCGGGGAGCTGTTTTTT. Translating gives CSATSAGHNTGELFF.

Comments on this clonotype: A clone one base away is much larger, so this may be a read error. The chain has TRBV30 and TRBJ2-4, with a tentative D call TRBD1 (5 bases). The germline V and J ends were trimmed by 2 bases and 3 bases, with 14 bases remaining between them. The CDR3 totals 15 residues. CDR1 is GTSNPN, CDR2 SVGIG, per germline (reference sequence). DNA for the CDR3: TGTGCCTGGAGTCAGGGATCCTGGGTCAAAAACATTCAGTACTTC. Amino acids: CAWSQGSWVKNIQYF.

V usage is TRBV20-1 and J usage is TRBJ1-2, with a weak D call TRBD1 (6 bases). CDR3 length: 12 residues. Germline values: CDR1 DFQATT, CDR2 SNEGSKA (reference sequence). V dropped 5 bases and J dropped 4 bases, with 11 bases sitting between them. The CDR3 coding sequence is TGCAGTGCTCAAACAGGGTTCTATGGCTACACCTTC. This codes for CSAQTGFYGYTF.

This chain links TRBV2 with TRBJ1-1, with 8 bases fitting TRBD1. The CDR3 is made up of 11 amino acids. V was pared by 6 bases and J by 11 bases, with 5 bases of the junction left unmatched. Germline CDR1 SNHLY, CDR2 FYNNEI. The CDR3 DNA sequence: TGTGCCAGCAGGTTCGACAGGGGCGCTTTCTTT. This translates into CASRFDRGAFF.

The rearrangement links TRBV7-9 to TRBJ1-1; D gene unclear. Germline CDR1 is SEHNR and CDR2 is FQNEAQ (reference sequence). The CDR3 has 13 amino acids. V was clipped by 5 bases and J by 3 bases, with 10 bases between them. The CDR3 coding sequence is TGTGCCAGCAGCCTCCAGGCCCACACTGAAGCTTTCTTT. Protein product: CASSLQAHTEAFF.

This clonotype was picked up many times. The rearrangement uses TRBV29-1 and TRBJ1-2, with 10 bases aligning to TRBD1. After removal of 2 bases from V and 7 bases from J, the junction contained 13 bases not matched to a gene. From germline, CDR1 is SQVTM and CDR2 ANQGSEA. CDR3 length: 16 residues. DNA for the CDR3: TGCAGCGTTGAAACGGTTTCCGGGACAGGGGTTCTTGGCTACACCTTC. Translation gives CSVETVSGTGVLGYTF. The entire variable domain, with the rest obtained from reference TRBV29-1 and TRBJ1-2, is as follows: SAVISQKPSRDICQRGTSLTIQCQVDSQVTMMFWYRQQPGQSLTLIATANQGSEATYESGFVIDKFPISRPNLTFSTLTVSNMSPEDSSIYLCSVETVSGTGVLGYTFGSGTRLTVV.

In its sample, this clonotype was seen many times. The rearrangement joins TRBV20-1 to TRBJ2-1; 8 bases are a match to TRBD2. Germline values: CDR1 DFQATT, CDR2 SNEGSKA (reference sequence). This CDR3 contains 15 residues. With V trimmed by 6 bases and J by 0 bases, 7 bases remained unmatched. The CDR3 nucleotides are TGCAGTGCCCCCCGGGGGGGAAGCTCCTACAATGAGCAGTTCTTC. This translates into CSAPRGGSSYNEQFF.